This T cell receptor beta chain was recorded in a study of response to subunit inactivated influenza vaccine. TCRdb processed the RT-PCR reads anew with MiXCR; each CDR3 protein has one entry. This table has around 570,000 distinct CDR3 sequences, approximately 11% appearing once. From germline, CDR1 is SGHVS and CDR2 FNYEAQ. V lost 6 bases and J 7 bases, leaving 10 bases between the germline ends. The CDR3 extends over 12 amino acids. The same data also went into a second study, on T cells expressing NK-cell markers. That paper adds: As the method of synthesis, 5'RACE template switching with UMIs yielded TCR beta cDNA. Sequenced donors, eight in total, included seven who were HCMV-seropositive and one who was seronegative.

This chain joins TRBV7-6 and TRBJ1-3, with unresolved D. The source was PBMCs from blood, collected on the day of vaccination. This clonotype originated in a man in his forties or fifties who received an inactivated influenza vaccine. DNA for the CDR3: TGTGCCAGCAGTTTATACGGGAACACCATATATTTT. Residues: CASSLYGNTIYF.